Listed below are T cell receptor beta chains from one sample, sequenced in a study of cytomegalovirus exposure and HLA in healthy donors. The data were produced by immunoSEQ multiplex PCR, yet TCRdb's version contains in-frame clones alone and is incomplete. The sample table includes 130,000 or so clones. Input material: PBMCs. These TCRs come from a middle-aged woman in good health and CMV-seropositive. Each CDR3 is given with its conserved first and last residue.

j_call,v_call,cdr3_aa
TRBJ2-3,TRBV7-9,CASSLAGLSVDTQYF
TRBJ1-1,TRBV6-5,CASSYSQNTEAFF
TRBJ2-7,TRBV7-3,CASSLNSGSYEQYF
TRBJ2-2,TRBV2,CAIPGQKNTGELFF
TRBJ1-3,TRBV6-5,CASSAGGNTIYF
TRBJ2-7,TRBV19,CASREGLTYEQYF
TRBJ2-3,TRBV28,CASSSPGTGPADTQYF
TRBJ2-2,TRBV5-1,CASSTTSGSPTELFF
TRBJ2-1,TRBV11-3,CASSSKTSGIYNEQFF
TRBJ2-1,TRBV11-3,CASSSDSLAGRNEQFF
TRBJ2-1,TRBV7-3,CASSLNNPSEQFF
TRBJ2-2,TRBV19,CASSFYGDTGELFF
TRBJ2-2,TRBV7-6,CASSLAGTGSTGELFF
TRBJ2-6,TRBV5-4,CASSLWGAGANVLTF
TRBJ2-7,TRBV5-4,CASSLGGDSSYEQYF
TRBJ2-7,TRBV7-2,CATDRQGSEQYF
TRBJ1-6,TRBV10-1,CASSEDRNSPLHF
TRBJ1-2,TRBV7-9,CASSLAGTVRYGYTF
TRBJ2-7,TRBV27,CASSFIGDRVYEQYF
TRBJ2-4,TRBV18,CASSPPARAGNIQYF
TRBJ2-1,TRBV5-4,CASSLLYNEQFF
TRBJ2-5,TRBV7-9,CASSIGTPYQETQYF
TRBJ2-5,TRBV7-6,CASSLGGTGTQETQYF
TRBJ2-7,TRBV11-2,CASSPSSGRANEQYF
TRBJ2-2,TRBV5-8,CASSSRGRELFF
TRBJ2-7,TRBV5-5,CASSYTGGNEQYF
TRBJ2-7,TRBV27,CASSLTTSSYEQYF
TRBJ1-2,TRBV25-1,CASSVQGAAGYTF
TRBJ1-1,TRBV5-4,CASSRPAGGATEAFF
TRBJ1-2,TRBV9,CASSVVPGSNYGYTF
TRBJ1-4,TRBV28,CASSSRRGTSTNEKLFF
TRBJ2-7,TRBV29-1,CSVELTGLVQYF
TRBJ2-7,TRBV7-9,CALEGSGSYEQYF
TRBJ2-7,TRBV28,CASSPKYRGHEQYF
TRBJ1-3,TRBV29-1,CSALQGSGNTIYF
TRBJ2-5,TRBV15,CATSLSLVETQYF
TRBJ2-1,TRBV7-3,CASSSGLPLGYNEQFF
TRBJ2-7,TRBV30,CAWSVGRGHYEQYF
TRBJ2-3,TRBV5-1,CASSPRRQRDSTDTQYF
TRBJ2-1,TRBV5-6,CASSAESGSIYNEQFF
TRBJ1-4,TRBV7-8,CASSLRGIGTGNEKLFF
TRBJ2-1,TRBV14,CASSQDFGLDANEQFF
TRBJ2-5,TRBV15,CATSRDLAGGETQYF
TRBJ2-7,TRBV19,CASSIDLARDEQYF
TRBJ1-3,TRBV6-6,CASSYSGQGMGGTIYF
TRBJ2-5,TRBV5-4,CASSLGGLGETQYF
TRBJ2-3,TRBV27,CASSSVAGGTSSTDMQYF
TRBJ1-2,TRBV5-4,CASSPPDSENYGYTF
TRBJ1-6,TRBV6-5,CASSYSIAGIGSPLHF
TRBJ1-2,TRBV5-8,CASSPETGVGGYTF
TRBJ2-1,TRBV11-1,CASSPTGGGLAGNEQFF
TRBJ2-1,TRBV7-9,CASSSGLAGVNEQFF
TRBJ2-5,TRBV18,CASSPEGIAEETQYF